The table lists the clone carrying this TCR beta chain with many counts. Its antigen is not identified. Time point here: patch test 3, about 24 weeks after DPC sensitization. Treatment in this sample: therapeutic diphenylcyclopropenone sensitization with weekly scalp DPC. Extraction yielded total RNA from whole blood (unfractionated). TCRdb re-called the RACE reads through MiXCR, storing one row per CDR3 protein. The sample consists of 30,000 to 40,000 distinct CDR3 sequences, around 9.5% of them appearing once. The data originate from a study of human T cells and chemical hapten exposure. The study's findings and limits: It was expanded TCRs that formed significantly more large CDR3 similarity clusters than controls did.

The CDR3 sequence is 15 residues long. Looked up from germline, CDR1 is MNHEY and CDR2 is SVGAGI. The V and J ends lost 2 bases and 4 bases respectively, with 11 bases between them. This sequence was found in a man aged 45-65 years with alopecia areata. Some clones in this sample may be carry-over from other donors' samples. This specimen consisted of whole blood, obtained in connection with sensitization to the hapten diphenylcyclopropenone (DPC). The rearrangement uses TRBV6-5 and TRBJ2-2; D gene uncertain. In DNA, the CDR3 is TGTGCCAGCAGTTACCTGGTTGGGGTCACCGGGGAGCTGTTTTTT. Translation: CASSYLVGVTGELFF.